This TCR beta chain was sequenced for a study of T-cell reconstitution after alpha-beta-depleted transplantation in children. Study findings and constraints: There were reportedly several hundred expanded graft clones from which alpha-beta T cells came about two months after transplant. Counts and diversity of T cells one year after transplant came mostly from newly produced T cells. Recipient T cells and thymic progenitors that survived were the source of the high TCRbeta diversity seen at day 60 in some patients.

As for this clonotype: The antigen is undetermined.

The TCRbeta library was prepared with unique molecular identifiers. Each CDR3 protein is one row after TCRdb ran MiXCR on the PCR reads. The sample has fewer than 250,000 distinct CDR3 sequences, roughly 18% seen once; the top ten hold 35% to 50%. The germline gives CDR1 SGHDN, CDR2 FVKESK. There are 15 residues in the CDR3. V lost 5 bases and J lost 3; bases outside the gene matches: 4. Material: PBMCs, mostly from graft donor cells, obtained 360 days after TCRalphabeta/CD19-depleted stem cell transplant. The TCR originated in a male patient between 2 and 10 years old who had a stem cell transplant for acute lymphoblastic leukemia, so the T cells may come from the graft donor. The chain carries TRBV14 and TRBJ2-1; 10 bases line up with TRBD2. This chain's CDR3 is CASSDGLADYNEQFF. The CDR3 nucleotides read TGTGCCAGCAGCGACGGACTAGCGGACTACAATGAGCAGTTCTTC.